The rows below give T cell receptor beta chains drawn from one sample of a study of cytomegalovirus exposure and HLA in healthy donors. Clones were sequenced by immunoSEQ multiplex PCR, and TCRdb holds only the in-frame ones, with some missing. The sample consists of 200,000 or so clones, 84% of them appearing once. The sample consisted of PBMCs. Receptors were obtained from a man aged 18 to 29 in good health and CMV-seropositive. CDR3s include the opening cysteine and the closing phenylalanine or tryptophan. A D gene is named only where the DNA matches it firmly. Clone size, where shown, is once, few, many, or a class for clones that have expanded.

d_call	v_call	j_call	clone_size	cdr3_nt	cdr3_aa
-	TRBV27	TRBJ2-7	many	TGTGCCAGCAGTTTACACGGAGCGGAGGCCTACGAGCAGTACTTC	CASSLHGAEAYEQYF
TRBD2	TRBV5-1	TRBJ2-1	-	TGCGCCAGCAGCACGCTTAGCCTCGGACTAGCGGGAAGGAATGAGCAGTTCTTC	CASSTLSLGLAGRNEQFF
TRBD2	TRBV5-4	TRBJ2-7	-	TGTGCCAGCAGACCCGGACTAGCGGGTGGGATGGGGGAGCAGTACTTC	CASRPGLAGGMGEQYF
TRBD2	TRBV7-2	TRBJ2-1	-	TGTGCCAGCAGCCTCGGGACTAGCGGGGGCAATGAGCAGTTCTTC	CASSLGTSGGNEQFF
-	TRBV6-1	TRBJ2-3	once	TGTGCCAGCAGTGAAGGAGGCAGAGACACAGATACGCAGTATTTT	CASSEGGRDTDTQYF
TRBD2	TRBV4-3	TRBJ2-1	-	TGCGCCAGCAGCCAAGGGGTTATAGCGGGAGTGCATGAGCAGTTCTTC	CASSQGVIAGVHEQFF
TRBD1	TRBV4-2	TRBJ2-7	once	TGTGCCAGCAGCCAGGCCGGGACAGGGGCCTACGAGCAGTACTTC	CASSQAGTGAYEQYF
TRBD1	TRBV19	TRBJ2-1	-	TGTGCCAGTAGTAGCCAGGGGGTCTACAATGAGCAGTTCTTC	CASSSQGVYNEQFF
TRBD2	TRBV5-1	TRBJ2-2	-	TGCGCCAGCAGCGGACTAGCGGGAGGTGGGACCGGGGAGCTGTTTTTT	CASSGLAGGGTGELFF
TRBD1	TRBV29-1	TRBJ2-7	-	TGCAGCGTTGTCGGGACAGGGAACTACGAGCAGTACTTC	CSVVGTGNYEQYF
-	TRBV5-6	TRBJ2-7	-	TGTGCCAGCAGCTTGGGAAGCAGGGGACCGAACTACGAGCAGTACTTC	CASSLGSRGPNYEQYF
TRBD1	TRBV28	TRBJ1-4	-	TGTGCCAGCACGACAGGGCCTCTTGAAAAACTGTTTTTT	CASTTGPLEKLFF
-	TRBV5-4	TRBJ2-7	-	TGTGCCAGCAGCTTGGCGTACGAGCAGTACTTC	CASSLAYEQYF
TRBD1	TRBV9	TRBJ1-3	once	TGTGCCAGCAGCGTAGAAACAGGGGCTGGAAACACCATATATTTT	CASSVETGAGNTIYF
TRBD2	TRBV6-1	TRBJ2-2	-	TGTGCCAGCTCTAGCGGGATTGACACCGGGGAGCTGTTTTTT	CASSSGIDTGELFF
-	TRBV6-5	TRBJ1-2	-	TGTGCCAGCAGTCGTGGGACAACTAACTATGGCTACACCTTC	CASSRGTTNYGYTF
-	TRBV18	TRBJ1-1	once	TGTGCCAGCTCACTCGGGGCGGGGGGCACTGAAGCTTTCTTT	CASSLGAGGTEAFF
-	TRBV5-1	TRBJ1-1	once	TGCGCCAGCAGTAGTGCCCCCACGGGGAACACTGAAGCTTTCTTT	CASSSAPTGNTEAFF
-	TRBV7-3	TRBJ2-3	once	TGTGCCAGCAGCTTTAGCCGCACAGATACGCAGTATTTT	CASSFSRTDTQYF
TRBD2	TRBV4-2	TRBJ2-7	-	TGTGCCAGCAGCCAAGGTCTAGCGGGACTCTACGAGCAGTACTTC	CASSQGLAGLYEQYF
TRBD2	TRBV5-1	TRBJ2-3	-	TGCGCCAGCACCAGCGGTCTAGCGGGGGGCACAGATACGCAGTATTTT	CASTSGLAGGTDTQYF
-	TRBV7-3	TRBJ2-1	-	TGTGCCAGCAGCCTGGACAGTTCCTACAATGAGCAGTTCTTC	CASSLDSSYNEQFF
TRBD1	TRBV6-6	TRBJ1-4	once	TGTGCCAGCAGTTCCCTTCGACAGGGGGCGGATGAAAAACTGTTTTTT	CASSSLRQGADEKLFF
TRBD2	TRBV11-3	TRBJ2-1	-	TGTGCCAGCAGCTTAGACGGGAGGTCCTACAATGAGCAGTTCTTC	CASSLDGRSYNEQFF
TRBD2	TRBV7-2	TRBJ2-5	-	TGTGCCAGCAGCCTGGGACTAGCGGAGACCCAGTACTTC	CASSLGLAETQYF
-	TRBV27	TRBJ2-3	-	TGTGCCAGCAGTTCCCCCCCGACAGATACGCAGTATTTT	CASSSPPTDTQYF
TRBD1	TRBV11-1	TRBJ2-7	-	TGTGCCAGCAGCACAGGACGACAGGGGGGATCCCACGAGCAGTACTTC	CASSTGRQGGSHEQYF
TRBD2	TRBV5-8	TRBJ2-1	-	TGTGCCAGCAGCTCCGTAGCGGGAGGGAGCAATGAGCAGTTCTTC	CASSSVAGGSNEQFF
-	TRBV5-6	TRBJ2-7	-	TGTGCCAGCAGCTCCGGAGGGGTCGACTACGAGCAGTACTTC	CASSSGGVDYEQYF
-	TRBV27	TRBJ2-3	-	TGTGCCAGCAGGTTCCGTAGTACGCAGTATTTT	CASRFRSTQYF
TRBD2	TRBV29-1	TRBJ2-3	once	TGCAGCGTTTCAGGGACTAGCGGATCTAGCACAGATACGCAGTATTTT	CSVSGTSGSSTDTQYF